The clone carrying this T cell receptor beta chain was counted many times. Its matching antigen is unknown. This specimen comes from a study of neurological immune-mediated disorders. Study conclusions and caveats: Sharing of CDR3 amino acid sequences among expanded clones across subjects was absent, suggesting private repertoires in all groups. Patients with HTLV-1-associated myelopathy showed the most TCR clonal expansion. Those with multiple sclerosis showed the least, falling below healthy controls.

The time point: longitudinal time-point 1 (baseline). Germline-derived CDR1 and CDR2 are MNHEY and SVGAGI. This CDR3 has 15 amino acids. Trimming cost V 7 bases and J 8 bases; bases outside gene matches: 12. With 10-nucleotide random UMIs included, cDNA was synthesized by 5'RACE. TCRdb re-analysed the 5' RACE reads in MiXCR, keeping a single row per CDR3 protein. In the table there are 35,000 or so distinct CDR3 sequences, about 3.3% of which are singletons. Material for sequencing was PBMCs. The TCR originated in a woman in her sixties or seventies with multiple sclerosis. The chain links TRBV6-5 to TRBJ2-3, with 10 positions matching TRBD2. CDR3 DNA sequence: TGTGCCAGCAATCCCCTAGCGGGGGTCTTAGGTACGCAGTATTTT. Translating gives CASNPLAGVLGTQYF.